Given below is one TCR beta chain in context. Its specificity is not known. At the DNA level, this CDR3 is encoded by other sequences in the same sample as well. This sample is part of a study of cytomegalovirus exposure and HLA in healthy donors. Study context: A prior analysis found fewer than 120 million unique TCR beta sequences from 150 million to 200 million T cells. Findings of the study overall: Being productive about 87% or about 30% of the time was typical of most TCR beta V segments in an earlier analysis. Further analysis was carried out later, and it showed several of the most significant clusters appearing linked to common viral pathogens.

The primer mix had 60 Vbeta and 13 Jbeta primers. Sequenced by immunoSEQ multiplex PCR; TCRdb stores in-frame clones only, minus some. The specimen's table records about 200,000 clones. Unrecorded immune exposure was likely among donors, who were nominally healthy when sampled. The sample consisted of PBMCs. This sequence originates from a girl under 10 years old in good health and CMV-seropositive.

CDR3 bases: TGCGCCAGCAGCTCCGGGACAGATAATCAGCCCCAGCATTTT. It codes for CASSSGTDNQPQHF. The chain joins TRBV5-1 to TRBJ1-5, with 7 bases identical to TRBD1. CDR1 is SGHRS and CDR2 is YFSETQ in the germline V gene. The junction had 4 bases not matched to a gene; V was cut back by 3 bases and J by 4 bases. The CDR3 covers 14 residues.